This T cell receptor (beta chain) was documented in a study of CD8+ T cells in alopecia areata. Whole-study results and caveats: Lesional tissue from the scalp (especially in alopecia totalis/universalis) showed higher clonality than normal scalp.

Individuals with alopecia areata gave both lesional scalp punch biopsies and peripheral blood for collection. A FACSAria was used to sort CD4+ and CD8+ T cells. These cells came from PBMCs. A note on this clone: What it recognizes is unknown.

From germline, CDR1 is SGHDN and CDR2 FVKESK. The ends were cut back, 3 bases at V and 8 bases at J, with 10 bases in the middle. The CDR3 consists of 12 residues. The sequencing template was cDNA reverse transcribed from extracted RNA. The protocol was immunoSEQ multiplex PCR, while the TCRdb copy is restricted to in-frame clones and leaves out a portion. The repertoire includes some 170,000 clones, 59% of them detected once, and about 15% sits in the top ten. The material was CD4+ T cells sorted from blood, obtained at week 0. This receptor was identified in a human donor with alopecia areata. The chain couples TRBV14 to TRBJ1-2; TRBD1 is a possible D gene (5 bases). In DNA, the CDR3 is TGTGCCAGCAGCCATCAGGGTAGGGGCTACACCTTC. Translating gives CASSHQGRGYTF.